Below are 13 T cell receptor beta chains sequenced from a single sample in a study of neoadjuvant nivolumab and ipilimumab in lung cancer. TCRdb's table, derived via immunoSEQ multiplex PCR, lists solely in-frame clones and lacks some. Of tens of thousands of clones listed, 80% are singletons. The sequencing used peripheral blood, collected before neoadjuvant nivolumab, alone or with ipilimumab. The receptors shown here come from an adult with non-small cell lung cancer.

The V call is TRBV28, the J call TRBJ2-7, with 7 bases identical to TRBD1. The V segment lost 5 bases and the J segment 5 bases; nucleotides outside the gene matches: 9. There are 14 residues in the CDR3. Germline V gene sequence: CDR1 MDHEN, CDR2 SYDVKM. CDR3 nucleotide sequence: TGTGCCAGCAGTCAGACAGGGAGATCCCACGAGCAGTACTTC. It codes for CASSQTGRSHEQYF.

The genes are TRBV2 and TRBJ1-1, with D perhaps TRBD1 (5 bases). Trimming cost V 9 bases and J 1 base, with 15 bases left between them. CDR1 is SNHLY and CDR2 is FYNNEI in the germline V gene. The CDR3 consists of 14 residues. CDR3 sequence reads: CASLAGTSNTEAFF. The CDR3 coding sequence is TGTGCCAGTCTAGCCGGGACTTCGAACACTGAAGCTTTCTTT.

The V call is TRBV4-2, the J call TRBJ1-1, with unresolved D. V lost 2 bases, J lost 1 base, and 11 bases lay in between. The germline V gene encodes CDR1 LGHNA and CDR2 YNFKEQ. The length of the CDR3 is 15 residues. The CDR3: CASSQQPTPNTEAFF. CDR3 nucleotide sequence: TGTGCCAGCAGCCAACAACCCACACCGAACACTGAAGCTTTCTTT.

This clone has a handful of counts. The CDR3 protein is CASSLGGGGPDTQYF. The DNA for the CDR3 is TGTGCCAGCAGCTTAGGAGGGGGGGGCCCAGATACGCAGTATTTT. The chain is built from TRBV7-2 and TRBJ2-3, with D tentatively TRBD2 (7 bases). V was cut by 1 base and J by 4 bases, with 12 bases left in between. The length of the CDR3 is 15 residues. The germline V gene has CDR1 SGHTA and CDR2 FQGNSA.

The chain joins TRBV6-4 to TRBJ2-3; TRBD2 matches 11 bases. The V gene end was trimmed by 4 bases and the J gene end by 6 bases; junction bases not matched to a gene: 6. The CDR3 totals 15 residues. Looked up from germline, CDR1 is MRHNA and CDR2 is SNTAGT. The CDR3 loop is CASSVTSGAGDTQYF. DNA for the CDR3: TGTGCCAGCAGTGTGACTAGCGGGGCTGGGGATACGCAGTATTTT.

V usage is TRBV7-2 and J usage is TRBJ1-1; the match to TRBD1 covers 8 bases. This CDR3 is 18 amino acids long. Per the germline V gene, CDR1 is SGHTA and CDR2 is FQGNSA. The V and J ends lost 5 bases and 2 bases, in that order; junction bases with no gene match: 16. The CDR3 here is CASSGPRRDRIGNTEAFF. The DNA of the CDR3 is TGTGCCAGCAGCGGACCACGCCGGGACAGGATAGGCAACACTGAAGCTTTCTTT.

The CDR3 DNA sequence: TGTGCCAGCAGCCCCCCAGGGGTTGAGACCCAGTACTTC. Translated, it gives CASSPPGVETQYF. V gene TRBV5-4 combines with J gene TRBJ2-5; the D gene is possibly TRBD1 (6 bases). This CDR3 region has 13 residues. Germline CDR1 and CDR2: SGHNT and YYREEE (reference sequence). Between the trimmed V and J ends, which lost 4 bases and 5 bases, there was a span of 12 bases.

This chain joins TRBV11-2 and TRBJ2-1; 8 nucleotides align to TRBD2. Trimming removed 6 bases from V and 6 bases from J; junction bases left unmatched: 10. Germline CDR1 reads SGHAT; CDR2 reads FQNNGV. The CDR3 covers 15 residues. This CDR3 is CASSSYGGAVNEQFF. The CDR3 coding sequence is TGTGCCAGCAGTTCCTACGGGGGGGCCGTCAATGAGCAGTTCTTC.

The J gene is TRBJ1-1, the V gene TRBV6-4; TRBD1 might be the D (5 bases). Between the trimmed V and J ends, which lost 2 bases and 2 bases, there was a span of 6 bases. Germline CDR1 is MRHNA and CDR2 is SNTAGT. The length of the CDR3 is 13 residues. Here the CDR3 reads CASSDRDNTEAFF. CDR3 DNA sequence: TGTGCCAGCAGTGACCGGGACAACACTGAAGCTTTCTTT.

In its sample, this clone was seen once. The chain joins TRBV4-1 to TRBJ2-3, with D maybe TRBD1 (5 bases). The length of the CDR3 is 17 residues. Germline CDR1 and CDR2: MGHRA and YSYEKL. V was clipped by 0 bases and J by 0 bases, with 13 bases between them. CDR3: CASSQDGAASSTDTQYF. Written as DNA, the CDR3 is TGCGCCAGCAGCCAAGATGGGGCCGCCTCTAGCACAGATACGCAGTATTTT.

The chain couples TRBV14 to TRBJ2-7; 7 positions agree with TRBD1. The CDR3 totals 17 residues. V was pared by 3 bases and J by 2 bases, with 13 bases of the junction left unmatched. Looked up from germline, CDR1 is SGHDN and CDR2 is FVKESK. The CDR3 sequence: CASSQLRGQRGTYEQYF. CDR3 in DNA: TGTGCCAGCAGCCAGCTTAGGGGACAGAGGGGTACCTACGAGCAGTACTTC.

This clone was detected only a few times. The rearrangement links TRBV28 to TRBJ1-6; D gene unclear. With 1 base removed from V and 8 bases from J, the gap between germline ends came to 9 bases. Germline assignment: CDR1 MDHEN and CDR2 SYDVKM. The CDR3 spans 14 residues. The CDR3 sequence: CASSLSTEYSPLHF. The DNA for the CDR3 is TGTGCCAGCAGTTTATCGACTGAGTATTCACCCCTCCACTTT. Using reference TRBV28 and TRBJ1-6 for the parts outside the CDR3, the full variable domain is DVKVTQSSRYLVKRTGEKVFLECVQDMDHENMFWYRQDPGLGLRLIYFSYDVKMKEKGDIPEGYSVSREKKERFSLILESASTNQTSMYLCASSLSTEYSPLHFGNGTRLTVT.

This sequence joins TRBV7-9 and TRBJ1-1; no clear D gene. Germline values: CDR1 SEHNR, CDR2 FQNEAQ (reference sequence). The CDR3 is made up of 13 amino acids. V lost 0 bases, J lost 1 base, and 3 bases lay in between. CDR3 sequence (DNA): TGTGCCAGCAGCTTAGCAGGGAACACTGAAGCTTTCTTT. Protein product: CASSLAGNTEAFF.